Below, one T cell receptor beta chain is given with its context. The data were produced by immunoSEQ multiplex PCR, yet TCRdb's version contains in-frame clones alone and is incomplete. The sample consists of roughly 64,000 clones, around nine tenths of them appearing once. V lost 2 bases and J lost 5, with 15 bases in between. CDR1 and CDR2 from the germline V gene are MNHNS and SASEGT. The CDR3 is made up of 16 amino acids. The sample belongs to a study of technical replicates of blood from a handful of donors. The chain uses TRBV6-1 and TRBJ1-4, with TRBD1 as a possible D gene (6 bases). The source material was PBMCs. This TCR derives from a human donor in good health. Some clones in this sample may be carry-over from other donors' samples. CDR3 DNA: TGTGCCAGCAGTGAACCCTCAGCAGGGGTGAATGAAAAACTGTTTTTT. It encodes CASSEPSAGVNEKLFF.